These 19 T cell receptor beta chains share one sample of origin, sequenced in a study of neurological immune-mediated disorders. TCRdb reanalysed the 5' RACE reads using MiXCR and keeps one entry per CDR3 protein. The profile shows tens of thousands of distinct CDR3 sequences, about 23% of them singletons. The sequenced material came from PBMCs. The origin of the receptors is a woman aged 70-85 years in good health.

At least ten counts were recorded for this clonotype. J is TRBJ2-1 and V is TRBV20-1; 8 bases are shared with TRBD2. Germline trimming cut 5 bases from V and 3 bases from J; bases unmatched to any gene: 6. The CDR3 consists of 14 residues. CDR1 and CDR2 (germline): DFQATT, SNEGSKA (reference sequence). The CDR3 region has the DNA TGCAGTGCTTACCTAGCGGGCCTCTACAATGAGCAGTTCTTC. This sequence encodes CSAYLAGLYNEQFF.

This clonotype was seen many times. CDR3 coding DNA: TGTGCCAGCAGCCCAATAGGACTAGCGGGAGTGGGTGAGCAGTTCTTC. It translates to CASSPIGLAGVGEQFF. The chain joins TRBV7-2 to TRBJ2-1, with TRBD2 matching 13 bases. V was clipped by 5 bases and J by 9 bases; unmatched bases: 10. This CDR3 spans 16 amino acids. From germline, CDR1 is SGHTA and CDR2 FQGNSA.

This clonotype was counted ten times or more. The rearrangement links TRBV20-1 to TRBJ1-2, with 9 bases aligning to TRBD1. The CDR3 extends over 14 amino acids. CDR1 and CDR2 (germline): DFQATT, SNEGSKA (reference sequence). V was pared by 3 bases and J by 5 bases, with 7 bases of the junction left unmatched. CDR3 sequence (DNA): TGCAGTGCTAGGTTATGGGACAGGGATTATGGCTACACCTTC. Its translation: CSARLWDRDYGYTF.

This clonotype was counted only a few times. The chain carries TRBV29-1 and TRBJ2-7; a weak D match, TRBD1 (6 bases). V lost 5 bases and J 4 bases, leaving 15 bases between the germline ends. Germline assignment: CDR1 SQVTM and CDR2 ANQGSEA. This CDR3 spans 13 amino acids. The CDR3 is CSVRVQGPYEQYF. The CDR3 DNA reads TGCAGCGTTCGCGTGCAGGGGCCTTACGAGCAGTACTTC.

This clonotype was observed a single time. This chain links TRBV24-1 with TRBJ2-5, with 13 nucleotides matching TRBD2. V trimming: 4 bases; J trimming: 6 bases; junction bases outside the gene matches: 7. Germline assignment: CDR1 KGHDR and CDR2 SFDVKD. The CDR3 runs 16 residues. The CDR3 region is CATSDPGLAGVKTQYF. As DNA, the CDR3 is TGTGCCACCAGTGACCCTGGACTAGCGGGAGTAAAGACCCAGTACTTC.

About this clonotype itself: This may come from a read error, since a much larger clone is one base off. The chain joins TRBV5-1 to TRBJ2-5; D is uncertain. Trimming shortened V by 0 bases and J by 5 bases, and 8 bases separated the two germline ends. Germline V gene sequence: CDR1 SGHRS, CDR2 YFSETQ. This CDR3 is 13 amino acids long. The CDR3 DNA reads as TGCGCCAGCAGCTTGGCAATCGGGGAGACCCAGTACTTC. Translated: CASSLAIGETQYF.

The V call is TRBV20-1, the J call TRBJ2-2, with D tentatively TRBD2 (7 bases). Trimming stripped 3 bases from V and 4 bases from J, with 12 bases between. The CDR3 has 14 amino acids. Germline lookup yields CDR1 DFQATT and CDR2 SNEGSKA (reference sequence). CDR3 residues: CSASGGASTGELFF. The CDR3 DNA reads TGCAGTGCTAGTGGGGGGGCCAGCACCGGGGAGCTGTTTTTT.

Many counts were recorded for this clonotype. V usage is TRBV20-1 and J usage is TRBJ2-3, with D hard to call. Germline V lookup: CDR1 DFQATT, CDR2 SNEGSKA (reference sequence). Trimming stripped 5 bases from V and 3 bases from J, with 21 bases between. The CDR3 spans 16 residues. The CDR3 loop is CSAPDPTRLGTDTQYF. CDR3 nucleotide sequence: TGCAGTGCTCCGGACCCAACCCGATTGGGTACAGATACGCAGTATTTT.

This clonotype was seen ten or more times. The V gene is TRBV29-1, the J gene TRBJ2-5; the match to TRBD1 covers 7 bases. With V trimmed by 6 bases and J by 2 bases, 9 bases remained unmatched. CDR1 and CDR2 (germline): SQVTM, ANQGSEA. This CDR3 is built from 14 residues. Here the CDR3 DNA reads TGCAGCGTCGCGAACAGGGGCCGGCAAGAGACCCAGTACTTC. Translated: CSVANRGRQETQYF.

This clonotype was seen repeatedly, ten times or more. The chain combines TRBV5-5 with TRBJ1-3; tentative D call: TRBD1 (5 bases). V dropped 4 bases and J dropped 4 bases, with 15 bases sitting between them. Germline V gene data show CDR1 as SGHKS and CDR2 as YYEKEE (reference sequence). The CDR3 is 15 amino acids. Written as DNA, the CDR3 is TGTGCCAGCAGCCCACTGGTGGGGCCGGGAAACACCATATATTTT. This translates into CASSPLVGPGNTIYF. Full variable domain (remainder filled in from reference TRBV5-5 and TRBJ1-3): DAGVTQSPTHLIKTRGQQVTLRCSPISGHKSVSWYQQVLGQGPQFIFQYYEKEERGRGNFPDRFSARQFPNYSSELNVNALLLGDSALYLCASSPLVGPGNTIYFGEGSWLTVV.

This clonotype was observed a handful of times. J is TRBJ2-7 and V is TRBV18; D not resolved. The CDR3 spans 14 residues. Germline CDR1 reads KGHSH; CDR2 reads LQKENI. V lost 2 bases and J 4 bases, leaving 12 bases between the germline ends. CDR3 loop: CASSPSTVGYEQYF. In DNA form, the CDR3 reads TGTGCCAGCTCACCATCCACCGTGGGGTACGAGCAGTACTTC. The whole variable domain, filled in from reference TRBV18 and TRBJ2-7, reads NAGVMQNPRHLVRRRGQEARLRCSPMKGHSHVYWYRQLPEEGLKFMVYLQKENIIDESGMPKERFSAEFPKEGPSILRIQQVVRGDSAAYFCASSPSTVGYEQYFGPGTRLTVT.

This clonotype has a count of ten or more. The rearrangement uses TRBV29-1 and TRBJ2-3; D possibly corresponds to TRBD1 (5 bases). The CDR3 is 16 residues long. In germline, CDR1 is SQVTM, CDR2 ANQGSEA. Trimming stripped 1 base from V and 2 bases from J, with 16 bases between. The chain's CDR3 is CSVEGDSRSNTDTQYF. The CDR3 bases are TGCAGCGTTGAAGGTGACAGTCGGTCGAACACAGATACGCAGTATTTT.

The chain joins TRBV27 to TRBJ2-7; the D gene is possibly TRBD1 (5 bases). Germline assignment: CDR1 MNHEY and CDR2 SMNVEV (reference sequence). This CDR3 has 17 amino acids. Trimming took 5 bases from V and 1 from J, leaving 21 bases between them. CDR3 loop: CASSASSGPLLSYEQYF. Written as DNA, the CDR3 is TGTGCCAGCAGTGCCTCTTCAGGGCCCCTTTTATCCTACGAGCAGTACTTC.

The chain combines TRBV7-2 with TRBJ1-3; 8 bases agree with TRBD1. The V and J ends lost 3 bases and 4 bases, in that order; junction bases with no gene match: 8. CDR3 length equals 16 residues. CDR1 is SGHTA and CDR2 is FQGNSA in the germline V gene. The CDR3 here is CASSFYATGGGNTIYF. Here the CDR3 DNA reads TGTGCCAGCAGCTTTTATGCAACAGGGGGAGGAAACACCATATATTTT.

This clonotype was found many times. The chain employs TRBV7-8 and TRBJ1-5; D is uncertain. V was shortened by 3 bases and J by 5 bases, with 8 bases between the two germline ends. CDR3 length: 13 amino acids. Germline loops: CDR1 SGHVS, CDR2 FQNEAQ. CDR3 sequence: CASSLGRDQPQHF. CDR3 coding DNA: TGTGCCAGCAGCTTGGGTAGGGATCAGCCCCAGCATTTT.

This clonotype was found many times. The chain carries TRBV25-1 and TRBJ1-2, with a weak D call TRBD1 (6 bases). The CDR3 extends over 15 amino acids. From germline, CDR1 is MGHDK and CDR2 SYGVNS. Trimming shortened V by 4 bases and J by 4 bases, and 16 bases separated the two germline ends. The CDR3 sequence: CASSATGTNTYGYTF. The CDR3 nucleotides are TGTGCCAGCAGTGCAACCGGGACAAACACCTATGGCTACACCTTC.

V usage is TRBV3-1 and J usage is TRBJ2-4; tentatively, D is TRBD1 or TRBD2 (6 bases each). Germline loops: CDR1 LGHDT, CDR2 YNNKEL (reference sequence). The CDR3 is 16 amino acids. The V gene lost 1 base and the J gene lost 8 bases, with 18 bases spanning the gap. The CDR3 is CASSQVGGHLPDIQYF. The CDR3 DNA follows: TGTGCCAGCAGCCAAGTGGGGGGACACTTACCAGACATTCAGTACTTC. Full variable domain (remainder filled in from reference TRBV3-1 and TRBJ2-4): DTAVSQTPKYLVTQMGNDKSIKCEQNLGHDTMYWYKQDSKKFLKIMFSYNNKELIINETVPNRFSPKSPDKAHLNLHINSLELGDSAVYFCASSQVGGHLPDIQYFGAGTRLSVL.

This clonotype was observed many times. This chain joins TRBV3-1 and TRBJ1-1; no definite D call. This CDR3 has 13 amino acids. Trimming stripped 3 bases from V and 8 bases from J, with 13 bases between. Germline assignment: CDR1 LGHDT and CDR2 YNNKEL (reference sequence). CDR3 DNA sequence: TGTGCCAGCAGCCACCTCGCTCAGAAGGAAGCTTTCTTT. Translated: CASSHLAQKEAFF.

This clonotype has at least ten counts. The chain recombines TRBV5-1 with TRBJ2-3; D is perhaps TRBD2 (5 bases). This CDR3 contains 15 residues. CDR1 and CDR2 (germline): SGHRS, YFSETQ. Deletions cut 2 bases from V and 2 bases from J, with 12 bases between. The CDR3 DNA sequence: TGCGCCAGCAGCTTTCATGGCGGGTACACAGATACGCAGTATTTT. The encoded protein is CASSFHGGYTDTQYF.